This TCR beta chain was identified during a study of T cells in Graves' hyperthyroidism and ophthalmopathy. Study findings and constraints: It was a median around 6 months before onset that the model predicted ophthalmopathy.

The source material, RNA transcripts, was used to amplify TCR beta CDR3 regions. During a first-round RT-PCR of the TCR CDR3, the HTBI primer set was used. TCRdb re-derived calls from the multiplex PCR reads in MiXCR, one entry per CDR3 protein. The sample holds about 740,000 distinct CDR3 sequences, approximately 14% seen once. This clonotype occurred a few times. What it recognizes is unknown. Per germline, CDR1 LNHNV and CDR2 YYDKDF (reference sequence). The V and J ends lost 0 bases and 5 bases respectively, with 10 bases between them. The CDR3 consists of 14 residues. The TCR originated in a woman under 30 with Graves' hyperthyroidism. The chain recombines TRBV15 with TRBJ1-2; no clear D. Sequencing input: blood. CDR3 region: CATSRDRKVYGYTF. In DNA form, the CDR3 reads TGTGCCACCAGCAGAGATAGGAAAGTATATGGCTACACCTTC.